The clone carrying this T cell receptor beta chain was observed at least ten times. Its antigen is as yet unknown. The CDR3 length is 17 residues. The V gene's germline CDR1 is MNHNS and CDR2 SASEGT. V lost 2 bases to trimming and J lost 1 base, with 17 bases between them. These data come from a study of Ad26.COV2.S vaccination and SARS-CoV-2 variants. General study results and limits: Spike-specific TCR breadth in vaccine recipients exceeded that seen in placebo recipients. The breadth of spike-specific CD8+ and CD4+ T cell responses after vaccination was reportedly substantial. Overall T cell responses may have been underestimated by the analyses of TCR breadth and depth. Vaccine and placebo recipients had comparable breadth of non-spike TCRs.

Libraries were prepared by immunoSEQ multiplex PCR; TCRdb keeps only in-frame clonotypes and omits some of them. Of about 350,000 clones detected, 92% appear once; the ten largest clones hold 3.5% to 4.5%. The gene calls are TRBV6-1 and TRBJ1-2; D possibly corresponds to TRBD1 (5 bases). Sample: peripheral blood, taken after recovery from COVID-19. The TCR comes from a human donor who had recovered from COVID-19. DNA for the CDR3: TGTGCCAGCAGTGAAATGACAGCTCAAGGATTTAACTATGGCTACACCTTC. It yields the protein CASSEMTAQGFNYGYTF.